Listed below are T cell receptor beta chains from one sample, sequenced in a study of identical twins. TCRdb re-analysed the 5' RACE reads in MiXCR, keeping a single row per CDR3 protein. The profile covers roughly 770,000 distinct CDR3 sequences, with over 15% appearing a single time and over 10% taken by the ten largest. The same specimen was also included in a second study, on T cells expressing NK-cell markers.

Source material: PBMCs. Receptor source: a woman aged 18-29 years in good health. CDR3s include the opening cysteine and the closing phenylalanine or tryptophan. Fields, in order: V gene, J gene, D gene, clone size, CDR3 DNA, CDR3 protein. The D gene is left open where the match is weak. The size field is filled for only some rows; it gives once, few, many or a size class.

TRBV6-1,TRBJ2-5,TRBD2,few,TGTGCCAGCAGGCCGGGGACTAGCGCCCGTCAAGAGACCCAGTACTTC,CASRPGTSARQETQYF
TRBV4-3,TRBJ2-1,NA,NA,TGCGCCAGCAGCCAAGTCGGGCCAAGCCATGAGCAGTTCTTC,CASSQVGPSHEQFF
TRBV20-1,TRBJ2-3,NA,many,TGCAGTGGTTCCCTAACCCGCACAGATACGCAGTATTTT,CSGSLTRTDTQYF
TRBV18,TRBJ2-1,NA,NA,TGTGCCAGCTCACTACAACGGGCGGTGGGCAATGAGCAGTTCTTC,CASSLQRAVGNEQFF
TRBV28,TRBJ2-7,NA,NA,TGTGCCAGCGATACCAAGTCAGTTGCCTACGAGCAGTACTTC,CASDTKSVAYEQYF
TRBV29-1,TRBJ1-1,NA,few,TGCAGCGTTGCTGCACAGGAGTACATGAACACTGAAGCTTTCTTT,CSVAAQEYMNTEAFF
TRBV5-1,TRBJ2-3,TRBD2,many,TGTGCCAGCAGTTTTGGCGGGGGGACAGATACGCAGTATTTT,CASSFGGGTDTQYF
TRBV7-8,TRBJ2-3,NA,NA,TGTGCCAGCAGCCTCCGCCCCGGGTCAGATACGCAGTATTTT,CASSLRPGSDTQYF
TRBV6-2/TRBV6-3,TRBJ2-1,NA,few,TGTGCCAGCAGCCCAGGCGAACGGGGAGCCTACAATGAGCAGTTCTTC,CASSPGERGAYNEQFF
TRBV20-1,TRBJ2-7,NA,few,TGCAGTGCACGGGGGCGGGAGCAGTACGAGCAGTACTTC,CSARGREQYEQYF
TRBV6-1,TRBJ1-1,NA,NA,TGTGCCAGCATCGGGGAAATGAACACTGAAGCTTTCTTT,CASIGEMNTEAFF
TRBV7-2,TRBJ2-1,NA,many,TGCGCCAGCAGCTCGGGCCGAAGCTCCTACAATGAGCAGTTCTTC,CASSSGRSSYNEQFF
TRBV4-2,TRBJ2-1,NA,many,TGTGCCAGCAGCCAAGGGTTCGTCTCCTACAATGAGCAGTTCTTC,CASSQGFVSYNEQFF
TRBV20-1,TRBJ2-1,TRBD2,NA,TGCAGTGCTCGACTAGCGGGAATAAGGAATGAGCAGTTCTTC,CSARLAGIRNEQFF
TRBV9,TRBJ1-5,NA,NA,TGTGCCAGCAGCCCGGCGCCGAGCAATCAGCCCCAGCATTTT,CASSPAPSNQPQHF
TRBV4-3,TRBJ2-1,NA,NA,TGCGCCAGCAGCCAAGAGTCGGGGGCACGTGAGCAGTTCTTC,CASSQESGAREQFF
TRBV7-2,TRBJ2-3,NA,few,TGTGCCAGCAGCTTATATTGGGCTAGCACAGATACGCAGTATTTT,CASSLYWASTDTQYF
TRBV3-1,TRBJ2-2,NA,NA,TGTGCCAGCAGCCAAGATTCGGGTATAACCGGGGAGCTGTTTTTT,CASSQDSGITGELFF
TRBV10-3,TRBJ2-1,NA,NA,TGTGCCACCAGTCCCCGGGACACCTTTTACAATGAGCAGTTCTTC,CATSPRDTFYNEQFF
TRBV5-6,TRBJ2-3,NA,NA,TGTGCCAGCAGCCGCCGGGACTTCACAGATACGCAGTATTTT,CASSRRDFTDTQYF
TRBV18,TRBJ2-5,NA,NA,TGTGCCAGCACACTGACAGGACAAGAGACCCAGTACTTC,CASTLTGQETQYF
TRBV12-3/TRBV12-4,TRBJ2-2,NA,few,TGTGCCAGCCTAGTTTACGGCGGGGAGCTGTTTTTT,CASLVYGGELFF
TRBV21-1,TRBJ2-2,NA,NA,TGTGCCAGCAGCAGACAGGGGGAGGACACCGGGGAGCTGTTTTTT,CASSRQGEDTGELFF
TRBV5-4,TRBJ2-6,NA,NA,TGTGCCAGCAGCTTGGCCTTTTCCTTCGGAGTCTCTGGGGCCAACGTCCTGACTTTC,CASSLAFSFGVSGANVLTF
TRBV6-5,TRBJ2-5,NA,few,TGTGCCAGCAGTTACCGGGGCCTTAGTGCGGAGACCCAGTACTTC,CASSYRGLSAETQYF
TRBV15,TRBJ1-4,NA,NA,TGTGCCACCAGCAGAGACAGGGCCGATGAAAAACTGTTTTTT,CATSRDRADEKLFF
TRBV5-1,TRBJ2-3,TRBD2,few,TGCGCCAGCAGCACCTATAGCGGGAGTTGGGCAGATACGCAGTATTTT,CASSTYSGSWADTQYF
TRBV20-1,TRBJ2-4,NA,few,TGCAGTGCTTCGGGTGGTCTGGGTAACATTCAGTACTTC,CSASGGLGNIQYF
TRBV6-2/TRBV6-3,TRBJ2-7,TRBD2,NA,TGTGCCAGCAGTGCCCTCTGGGAGGGTTCGTACGAGCAGTACTTC,CASSALWEGSYEQYF
TRBV20-1,TRBJ2-2,NA,NA,TGCAGTGCTAGCGTCCGAGGGGGTAACACCGGGGAGCTGTTTTTT,CSASVRGGNTGELFF
TRBV20-1,TRBJ2-3,TRBD2,few,TGCAGTGCTAGTGGGCCGAGGGGAGGGACAGATACGCAGTATTTT,CSASGPRGGTDTQYF
TRBV20-1,TRBJ2-5,TRBD2,few,TGCAGTGCTAGCCCAACTTTGACTAGCACACGGGAGACCCAGTACTTC,CSASPTLTSTRETQYF